Listed below are T cell receptor beta chains from one sample, sequenced in a study of early T cells in non-severe SARS-CoV-2 infection. TCRdb re-called the 5' RACE reads with MiXCR, one entry per CDR3 protein. The sample includes tens of thousands of distinct CDR3 sequences, approximately 15% seen only once; the top ten take roughly 6%. Sequences were obtained from whole blood. These receptors were taken from an adult who was a healthcare worker with PCR-confirmed SARS-CoV-2 infection or an uninfected control (not recorded which). Each CDR3 is given with its conserved first and last residue. The D gene is left open where the match is weak. Where a row states a size, it is once, few, many or the class of an expanded clone; other rows omit it.

d_gene	abundance	j_gene	v_gene	CDR3nt	CDR3aa
TRBD1	.	TRBJ2-5	TRBV29-1	TGCAGCGCCCTGGACAGGGGCCCCCAAGAGACCCAGTACTTC	CSALDRGPQETQYF
TRBD2	.	TRBJ2-1	TRBV9	TGTGCCAGCAGCGCGACTAGCGGGAGGCAAAATGAGCAGTTCTTC	CASSATSGRQNEQFF
.	medium-sized	TRBJ1-1	TRBV6-1	TGTGCCAGCAGTGAAGGAGGGAGAACTGAAGCTTTCTTT	CASSEGGRTEAFF
.	many	TRBJ1-2	TRBV7-2	TGTGCCAGCAGCAGAATTACGGGACACCTTAACTATGGCTACACCTTC	CASSRITGHLNYGYTF
.	few	TRBJ2-1	TRBV5-4	TGTGCCAGCAGCATGGGGGGAGGACTTAGCTCCTACAATGAGCAGTTCTTC	CASSMGGGLSSYNEQFF
TRBD1	few	TRBJ2-7	TRBV4-1	TGCGCCAGCAGCTCACAAGGGGGCCTGTACGAGCAGTACTTC	CASSSQGGLYEQYF
TRBD2	.	TRBJ2-3	TRBV9	TGTGCCAGCAGCGTAGGGGCGGGAGGAACCACAGATACGCAGTATTTT	CASSVGAGGTTDTQYF
.	few	TRBJ2-7	TRBV6-5	TGTGCCAGCAGAAGGGACAATCGCGAGCAGTACTTC	CASRRDNREQYF
.	.	TRBJ2-3	TRBV20-1	TGCAGTGCTAATTTGCGACTGACTTATAGCACAGATACGCAGTATTTT	CSANLRLTYSTDTQYF
.	few	TRBJ2-7	TRBV3-1	TGTGCCAGCAGCCAAGGTCCAGACTCCTACGAGCAGTACTTC	CASSQGPDSYEQYF
.	.	TRBJ1-1	TRBV27	TGTGCCAGCAGCCCCAAGTGGGGAGGGGCCACTGAAGCTTTCTTT	CASSPKWGGATEAFF
.	.	TRBJ2-4	TRBV2	TGTGCCAGCAGTCGTAAGCTAGTGGGAAACAAAAACATTCAGTACTTC	CASSRKLVGNKNIQYF
.	few	TRBJ2-3	TRBV4-2	TGTGCCAGCAGCCAAGATTTTGTGGGGGGCACCAGCACAGATACGCAGTATTTT	CASSQDFVGGTSTDTQYF
.	few	TRBJ2-1	TRBV28	TGTGCCAGCAGTCTCCCCTCGACAGGGACTGGTGAGCAGTTCTTC	CASSLPSTGTGEQFF
.	.	TRBJ2-7	TRBV24-1	TGTGCCACCAGTGATCGGGGAACAACCATTTACGAGCAGTACTTC	CATSDRGTTIYEQYF
.	many	TRBJ2-3	TRBV6-1	TGTGCCAGCAGTGAATTAGTACTCTACACAGATACGCAGTATTTT	CASSELVLYTDTQYF
.	many	TRBJ1-3	TRBV2	TGTGCCAGCAGTGAATGGGGGCAACGCTCTGGAAACACCATATATTTT	CASSEWGQRSGNTIYF
.	.	TRBJ1-3	TRBV2	TGTGCCAGCAGTGACCTCTCTGGAAACACCATATATTTT	CASSDLSGNTIYF
TRBD2	few	TRBJ2-1	TRBV15	TGTGCCACCCACGGGACTAGGGGACGCAATGAGCAGTTCTTC	CATHGTRGRNEQFF
TRBD2	.	TRBJ2-1	TRBV28	TGTGCCACTTTAGCGGGAGTCTACAATGAGCAGTTCTTC	CATLAGVYNEQFF
.	.	TRBJ2-2	TRBV2	TGTGCCAGCACCTGGCTGAGGGGGGCGGCCGGGGAGCTGTTTTTT	CASTWLRGAAGELFF
.	.	TRBJ1-2	TRBV29-1	TGCAGCGTTGTCAGGGTATATGGCTACACCTTC	CSVVRVYGYTF
TRBD1	few	TRBJ1-6	TRBV12-3/TRBV12-4	TGTGCCAGCAGTATCGGACAGGGGGGTTCACCCCTCCACTTT	CASSIGQGGSPLHF
.	.	TRBJ2-5	TRBV7-9	TGTGCCAGCAGCATAGCCGGACAGGAGACCCAGTACTTC	CASSIAGQETQYF
.	.	TRBJ1-4	TRBV5-4	TGTGCCAGCAGCTTGTCCGGGGAAAAACTGTTTTTT	CASSLSGEKLFF
TRBD1	few	TRBJ1-1	TRBV11-2	TGTGCCAGCAGCTTACTTCGACCCGACAGGGCGGGCGATATTTCTGAAGCTTTCTTT	CASSLLRPDRAGDISEAFF
.	.	TRBJ2-3	TRBV2	TGTGCCAGCGCGGTGGTTCGGGGGACAGATACGCAGTATTTT	CASAVVRGTDTQYF
.	.	TRBJ2-5	TRBV28	TGTGCCAGCAATCGCAGGGGAGACCACACCCAGTACTTC	CASNRRGDHTQYF
.	few	TRBJ2-7	TRBV11-1	TGTGCCAGCAGCTTAGGAAGTTGGGAGCAGTACTTC	CASSLGSWEQYF
.	.	TRBJ2-7	TRBV7-9	TGTGCCAGCAGCGCCCAGGGAAATCTCTACGAGCAGTACTTC	CASSAQGNLYEQYF
TRBD2	.	TRBJ2-7	TRBV19	TGTGCCAGTAGTCCCGGGACTAGCTCCTCCGAGCAGTACTTC	CASSPGTSSSEQYF
.	few	TRBJ2-2	TRBV2	TGTGCCAGCGTACAGGAGCGCCACACCGGGGAGCTGTTTTTT	CASVQERHTGELFF
.	many	TRBJ1-2	TRBV6-1	TGTGCCAGCGGGGAGGACAGTCGCTATGGCTACACCTTC	CASGEDSRYGYTF
.	.	TRBJ2-7	TRBV7-5	.	CISVPEAPPGPVDEQYF
.	few	TRBJ2-1	TRBV3-1	TGTGCCAGCAGCCCAGGATTTCAGCGGTACCCCTACAATGAGCAGTTCTTC	CASSPGFQRYPYNEQFF
.	.	TRBJ1-4	TRBV29-1	TGCAGCGTTTCGTCGCTAAATAATGAAAAACTGTTTTTT	CSVSSLNNEKLFF